These 28 T cell receptor beta chains were sequenced from one sample in a study of Ad26.COV2.S vaccination and SARS-CoV-2 variants. The method was immunoSEQ multiplex PCR; TCRdb's version includes in-frame clones alone and lacks a portion of them. The data hold some 320,000 clones, with 70% to 90% observed a single time. Stated treatment: around 19 received Ad26.COV2.S at low or high dose, single or two shots; 5 received placebo; per-sample allocation not given. Collection of the samples took place on day 63 after the first injection of vaccine or placebo. Sequencing used peripheral blood, obtained in a trial of Ad26.COV2.S vaccine versus placebo. These receptors were obtained from a person between 18 and 59 years old who received the Ad26.COV2.S COVID-19 vaccine or a placebo.

The gene calls are TRBV2 and TRBJ2-5; possible D gene TRBD1, 7 bases. Trimming removed 4 bases from V and 4 bases from J, with 19 bases in between. The germline CDR1 and CDR2 sequences are SNHLY and FYNNEI. The CDR3 totals 16 residues. In DNA form, the CDR3 reads TGTGCCAGCAGTGGGGTTGGCAGGGGGGCTTTAGAGACCCAGTACTTC. It specifies CASSGVGRGALETQYF. The full variable domain, its missing parts supplied by reference TRBV2 and TRBJ2-5, is EPEVTQTPSHQVTQMGQEVILRCVPISNHLYFYWYRQILGQKVEFLVSFYNNEISEKSEIFDDQFSVERPDGSNFTLKIRSTKLEDSAMYFCASSGVGRGALETQYFGPGTRLLVL.

The rearrangement uses TRBV7-9 and TRBJ1-3; no firm D call. Germline CDR1 and CDR2: SEHNR and FQNEAQ (reference sequence). V was cut by 5 bases and J by 4 bases, with 12 bases left in between. There are 14 residues in the CDR3. In nucleotides, the CDR3 is TGTGCCAGCAGCCCTCACCGTGTCGGAAACACCATATATTTT. It is translated as CASSPHRVGNTIYF.

V is TRBV5-1 and J is TRBJ2-5, with 9 bases identical to TRBD2. The length of the CDR3 is 15 residues. V dropped 2 bases and J dropped 4; count of bases not matched to a gene: 6. The germline V gene encodes CDR1 SGHRS and CDR2 YFSETQ. The CDR3 coding sequence is TGCGCCAGCAGCTTCCCACGCGGGGGGGGAGAGACCCAGTACTTC. This codes for CASSFPRGGGETQYF.

The CDR3 is CASRGLAKGDEQYF. Written as DNA, the CDR3 is TGTGCCAGCAGAGGACTAGCCAAAGGGGACGAGCAGTACTTC. This chain links TRBV27 with TRBJ2-7; the match to TRBD2 covers 8 bases. Germline lookup yields CDR1 MNHEY and CDR2 SMNVEV (reference sequence). J was trimmed by 5 bases and V by 6 bases; bases with no gene match: 9. CDR3 length: 14 residues.

The V and J genes are TRBV5-6 and TRBJ2-2; 11 bases are shared with TRBD2. The trim removed 0 bases at V and 5 bases at J, leaving 6 bases unmatched. Germline V CDR1 and CDR2: SGHDT, YYEEEE. The CDR3 consists of 17 residues. The CDR3 is CASSLVVAGGPTGELFF. The CDR3 coding sequence is TGTGCCAGCAGCTTGGTGGTAGCGGGGGGGCCAACCGGGGAGCTGTTTTTT. The full variable domain, its missing parts supplied by reference TRBV5-6 and TRBJ2-2, is DAGVTQSPTHLIKTRGQQVTLRCSPKSGHDTVSWYQQALGQGPQFIFQYYEEEERQRGNFPDRFSGHQFPNYSSELNVNALLLGDSALYLCASSLVVAGGPTGELFFGEGSRLTVL.

This clone was detected only once. The CDR3 DNA reads TGTGCCAGCAGTACGGGGGACGGCCGCACAGATACGCAGTATTTT. Its translation: CASSTGDGRTDTQYF. This chain joins TRBV7-3 and TRBJ2-3, with D possibly matching TRBD2 (6 bases). Trimming removed 6 bases from V and 1 base from J, with 14 bases in between. Germline CDR1 reads SGHTA; CDR2 reads FQGTGA. The CDR3 covers 15 residues.

The genes are TRBV6-6 and TRBJ2-2; D gene uncertain. Germline-derived CDR1 and CDR2 are MNHNY and SVGAGI (reference sequence). The CDR3 covers 13 residues. V was shortened by 5 bases and J by 5 bases, with 9 bases between the two germline ends. In DNA, the CDR3 is TGTGCCAGCAGTCTGGTGGATACCGGGGAGCTGTTTTTT. Translating gives CASSLVDTGELFF.

The genes are TRBV5-4 and TRBJ1-1; the D is unclear. Trimming pared 0 bases from V and 8 bases from J, leaving 11 bases between. CDR1 and CDR2 (germline): SGHNT, YYREEE (reference sequence). The CDR3 is made up of 13 amino acids. The CDR3 nucleotides are TGTGCCAGCAGCTTGGCCACACCACCGGAAGCTTTCTTT. Translating it yields CASSLATPPEAFF.

The chain has TRBV5-1 and TRBJ2-1; D is perhaps TRBD1 (6 bases). The CDR3 covers 11 residues. V was clipped by 5 bases and J by 10 bases, with 10 bases between them. CDR1 is SGHRS, CDR2 YFSETQ, per germline. CDR3 loop: CASRRQEEQFF. CDR3 nucleotides: TGCGCCAGCAGACGACAGGAAGAGCAGTTCTTC.

This clone appeared a single time. This sequence joins TRBV4-2 and TRBJ1-1; unclear D gene. CDR1 and CDR2 from the germline V gene are LGHNA and YNFKEQ. V lost 0 bases and J lost 3, with 11 bases in between. The CDR3 totals 15 residues. The CDR3 loop is CASSQDYGSHTEAFF. Written as DNA, the CDR3 is TGTGCCAGCAGCCAAGATTATGGCAGTCACACTGAAGCTTTCTTT.

V is TRBV7-9 and J is TRBJ1-1; D call uncertain. The CDR3 consists of 12 residues. V was clipped by 5 bases and J by 7 bases, with 11 bases between them. Germline CDR1 SEHNR, CDR2 FQNEAQ (reference sequence). Written as DNA, the CDR3 is TGTGCCAGCAGCCCGCCGTCCGATGAAGCTTTCTTT. Amino acids: CASSPPSDEAFF.

The V call is TRBV7-9, the J call TRBJ2-1; D ambiguous. Looked up from germline, CDR1 is SEHNR and CDR2 is FQNEAQ (reference sequence). This CDR3 spans 14 amino acids. V gave up 1 base and J gave up 7 bases, with 11 bases separating them. CDR3 region: CASSLDPLGNEQFF. CDR3 DNA: TGTGCCAGCAGCTTAGACCCATTGGGGAATGAGCAGTTCTTC.

CDR3 region: CASSEASSGLTDTQYF. The CDR3 nucleotides read TGTGCCAGCAGTGAAGCTAGTAGCGGGCTCACAGATACGCAGTATTTT. This sequence joins TRBV2 and TRBJ2-3; 7 bases fit TRBD2. J gave up 2 bases and V 0 bases, and 5 bases lay outside the gene matches. The CDR3 runs 16 residues. From germline, CDR1 is SNHLY and CDR2 FYNNEI.

This sequence joins TRBV7-8 and TRBJ2-7; the D is unclear. CDR3 length: 13 amino acids. Deletions cut 0 bases from V and 4 bases from J, with 7 bases between. CDR1 SGHVS and CDR2 FQNEAQ come from the germline V gene. CDR3 region: CASSLAISYEQYF. The CDR3 DNA follows: TGTGCCAGCAGCTTAGCCATCTCGTACGAGCAGTACTTC.

The chain recombines TRBV9 with TRBJ1-4; TRBD1 might be the D (6 bases). The CDR3 length is 14 residues. Germline lookup yields CDR1 SGDLS and CDR2 YYNGEE. V lost 0 bases and J lost 8, with 11 bases in between. The CDR3 region is CASSVEYRAEKLFF. CDR3 sequence (DNA): TGTGCCAGCAGCGTAGAGTACAGGGCCGAAAAACTGTTTTTT.

This clone has a handful of counts. The genes are TRBV7-9 and TRBJ2-1, with 13 bases lining up with TRBD2. Germline CDR1 is SEHNR and CDR2 is FQNEAQ (reference sequence). The CDR3 has 15 amino acids. The V and J ends lost 4 bases and 9 bases, in that order; junction bases with no gene match: 6. In DNA, the CDR3 is TGTGCCAGCAGCTCGTCGACTAGCGGGGGGTCTGAGCAGTTCTTC. Translating it yields CASSSSTSGGSEQFF.

The rearrangement uses TRBV28 and TRBJ1-5, with D possibly being TRBD1 (5 bases). From germline, CDR1 is MDHEN and CDR2 SYDVKM. The CDR3 has 14 residues. The V gene lost 5 bases and the J gene lost 7 bases, with 15 bases spanning the gap. This chain's CDR3 is CASSIRPGLQPQHF. CDR3 nucleotides: TGTGCCAGCAGTATCCGACCGGGACTCCAGCCCCAGCATTTT. The full variable domain, in which reference TRBV28 and TRBJ1-5 provide the parts outside the CDR3, is DVKVTQSSRYLVKRTGEKVFLECVQDMDHENMFWYRQDPGLGLRLIYFSYDVKMKEKGDIPEGYSVSREKKERFSLILESASTNQTSMYLCASSIRPGLQPQHFGDGTRLSIL.

This clone was seen once. This chain connects TRBV4-2 to TRBJ2-7; D is uncertain. The germline V gene encodes CDR1 LGHNA and CDR2 YNFKEQ. The CDR3 is 13 amino acids. V was pared by 8 bases and J by 5 bases, with 16 bases between. The CDR3 is CASYKDGLDEQYF. The CDR3 nucleotides are TGTGCCAGCTATAAAGACGGGCTGGACGAGCAGTACTTC.

This clone appeared once. This chain connects TRBV3-1 (or the pseudogene TRBV3-2) to TRBJ2-6; 8 bases are shared with TRBD1. V dropped 1 base and J dropped 11; count of bases not matched to a gene: 10. CDR1 is LGHDT, CDR2 YNNKEL, per germline (reference sequence). This CDR3 comprises 16 residues. CDR3 coding DNA: TGTGCCAGCAGCCAAGGTGTAGCTTCAGGGGGCGACGTCCTGACTTTC. Translating gives CASSQGVASGGDVLTF.

V gene TRBV5-1 combines with J gene TRBJ2-7, with 7 bases identical to TRBD1. J was trimmed by 5 bases and V by 3 bases; bases with no gene match: 11. The CDR3 extends over 15 amino acids. The V gene's germline CDR1 is SGHRS and CDR2 YFSETQ. The CDR3 loop reads CASSYGTVRSHEQYF. Here the CDR3 DNA reads TGCGCCAGCAGCTATGGGACAGTTAGAAGCCACGAGCAGTACTTC.

The V and J genes are TRBV4-2 and TRBJ1-5; weak D call: TRBD1 (6 bases). V was shortened by 4 bases and J by 3 bases, with 10 bases between the two germline ends. The germline V gene has CDR1 LGHNA and CDR2 YNFKEQ. The CDR3 is made up of 14 amino acids. The CDR3: CASSPGHSNQPQHF. The CDR3 region has the DNA TGTGCCAGCAGCCCGGGACACTCCAATCAGCCCCAGCATTTT.

The chain links TRBV5-1 to TRBJ2-1; D is tentatively TRBD1 or TRBD2 (5 bases each). The germline V and J ends were trimmed by 6 bases and 7 bases, with 11 bases remaining between them. Germline V gene sequence: CDR1 SGHRS, CDR2 YFSETQ. This CDR3 contains 12 residues. Here the CDR3 reads CASKQEENEQFF. The CDR3 DNA follows: TGCGCCAGCAAACAGGAGGAAAATGAGCAGTTCTTC.

This chain joins TRBV6-1 and TRBJ2-2; tentative D call: TRBD1 (5 bases). The V and J ends lost 4 bases and 3 bases respectively, with 18 bases between them. CDR3 length: 17 amino acids. Germline CDR1 is MNHNS and CDR2 is SASEGT. In DNA form, the CDR3 reads TGTGCCAGCAGTGCCTTCGTGGACACCGAATACACCGGGGAGCTGTTTTTT. It codes for CASSAFVDTEYTGELFF.

The V call is TRBV11-3, the J call TRBJ2-3, with 7 bases that match TRBD2. The CDR3 length is 17 residues. Per germline, CDR1 SGHNT and CDR2 YENEEA. The J segment lost 0 bases and the V segment lost 3 bases, leaving 9 bases of the junction unmatched. The CDR3 region has the DNA TGTGCCAGCAGCTTTAGGGTCCCAGCGGGAAGCACAGATACGCAGTATTTT. Its translation is CASSFRVPAGSTDTQYF.

In its sample, this clone was seen once. This rearrangement joins TRBV5-4 to TRBJ1-2; 8 bases agree with TRBD1. Germline V CDR1 and CDR2: SGHNT, YYREEE (reference sequence). The CDR3 runs to 15 residues. The junction had 9 bases not matched to a gene; V was cut back by 4 bases and J by 4 bases. CDR3 coding DNA: TGTGCCAGCAGCCCGGACCCGACAGGGGCCTATGGCTACACCTTC. Protein: CASSPDPTGAYGYTF.

This rearrangement joins TRBV20-1 to TRBJ1-5; D unresolved. The CDR3 totals 11 residues. Germline values: CDR1 DFQATT, CDR2 SNEGSKA (reference sequence). CDR3 amino acids: CRCEVCQPQHF. Written as DNA, the CDR3 is TGCAGGTGTGAGGTATGTCAGCCCCAGCATTTT.

The V and J genes are TRBV24-1 and TRBJ1-1; D is possibly TRBD1 (6 bases). With 1 base removed from V and 9 bases from J, the gap between germline ends came to 11 bases. The germline CDR1 and CDR2 sequences are KGHDR and SFDVKD. The length of the CDR3 is 13 residues. CDR3 amino acids: CATSDFYGQKAFF. CDR3 nucleotides: TGTGCCACCAGTGATTTCTACGGACAGAAAGCTTTCTTT.

This clone has a single count. V is TRBV28 and J is TRBJ1-2; D is unclear. The germline CDR1 and CDR2 sequences are MDHEN and SYDVKM. CDR3 length: 11 residues. Trimming pared 7 bases from V and 4 bases from J, leaving 7 bases between. The CDR3 DNA sequence: TGTGCCAGCACTTGGGCCTATGGCTACACCTTC. The encoded protein is CASTWAYGYTF.